The 18 T cell receptor beta chains in this list originate from one sample, sequenced in a study of blood T cell repertoires in COVID-19. The protocol was immunoSEQ multiplex PCR, while the TCRdb copy is restricted to in-frame clones and leaves out a portion. The sample includes around 80,000 clones, over 75% of them seen just once. Input material: peripheral blood. The receptors here all came from an older man with acute or convalescent COVID-19.

J is TRBJ1-3 and V is TRBV14, with 7 positions matching TRBD1. The CDR3 spans 16 residues. J lost 0 bases, V lost 2 bases, and 4 bases had no gene match. CDR1 is SGHDN, CDR2 FVKESK, per germline. CDR3 DNA: TGTGCCAGCAGCCAAAAACAGGGGTCCTCTGGAAACACCATATATTTT. The encoded protein is CASSQKQGSSGNTIYF.

The chain has TRBV19 and TRBJ1-5, with 10 bases identical to TRBD1. Germline CDR1 LNHDA, CDR2 SQIVND (reference sequence). The CDR3 contains 15 residues. J was trimmed by 1 base and V by 6 bases; bases with no gene match: 3. The DNA for the CDR3 is TGTGCCAGTAGGGACAGGGGGATGAGCAATCAGCCCCAGCATTTT. The encoded protein is CASRDRGMSNQPQHF.

This clone has more than one count but fewer than ten. The chain has TRBV19 and TRBJ1-5; 7 bases fit TRBD1. In germline, CDR1 is LNHDA, CDR2 SQIVND (reference sequence). The length of the CDR3 is 15 residues. J gave up 5 bases and V 3 bases, and 7 bases lay outside the gene matches. The CDR3 DNA reads TGTGCCAGTAGTATTGAACAGGGGATGTATCAGCCCCAGCATTTT. It encodes CASSIEQGMYQPQHF.

A note on this clone: A much larger clonotype is one base distant, so this may be a read error. V usage is TRBV18 and J usage is TRBJ2-7, with TRBD1 matching 10 bases. Germline CDR1 reads KGHSH; CDR2 reads LQKENI. V lost 3 bases to trimming and J lost 2 bases; unmatched junction nucleotides: 1. The CDR3 loop spans 14 amino acids. The CDR3 reads CASSPGQGTYEQYF. In nucleotides, the CDR3 is TGTGCCAGCTCACCGGGACAGGGGACCTACGAGCAGTACTTC.

This chain uses TRBV6-5 with TRBJ2-3; tentatively, D is TRBD1 (6 bases). Germline values: CDR1 MNHEY, CDR2 SVGAGI. V dropped 5 bases and J dropped 3 bases, with 12 bases sitting between them. This CDR3 comprises 14 residues. CDR3 DNA: TGTGCCAGCAGTCCGCCCAGGGGTACAGATACGCAGTATTTT. Translated, it gives CASSPPRGTDTQYF.

The genes are TRBV10-1 and TRBJ2-3; 9 bases agree with TRBD2. Germline assignment: CDR1 WNHNN and CDR2 SYGVQD (reference sequence). The CDR3 is 17 amino acids. The J segment lost 2 bases and the V segment lost 2 bases, leaving 8 bases of the junction unmatched. The CDR3 region is CASSEQSSGGPTDTQYF. The CDR3 DNA reads as TGCGCCAGCAGTGAGCAGTCAAGCGGGGGGCCCACAGATACGCAGTATTTT.

The V call is TRBV18, the J call TRBJ1-2, with 7 positions matching TRBD1. With 3 bases clipped from V and 6 bases from J, the junction kept 7 bases outside the gene matches. From germline, CDR1 is KGHSH and CDR2 LQKENI. The CDR3 covers 14 residues. CDR3 in amino acids: CASSPSTGTHGYTF. The CDR3 nucleotides read TGTGCCAGCTCACCTTCGACAGGGACGCATGGCTACACCTTC.

The chain is built from TRBV19 and TRBJ1-1; 9 nucleotides match TRBD1. The CDR3 is 14 amino acids. V lost 7 bases and J lost 2; bases outside the gene matches: 5. Germline V lookup: CDR1 LNHDA, CDR2 SQIVND (reference sequence). The CDR3 sequence: CASKQGAINTEAFF. CDR3 nucleotide sequence: TGTGCCAGTAAACAGGGGGCTATTAACACTGAAGCTTTCTTT.

V usage is TRBV12-5 and J usage is TRBJ1-2; TRBD1 is a possible D gene (6 bases). CDR1 is LGHNT, CDR2 FRNRAP, per germline. The CDR3 is 17 residues long. V was shortened by 1 base and J by 4 bases, with 19 bases between the two germline ends. CDR3 amino acids: CASGLGTAGPFLYGYTF. The CDR3 nucleotides read TGTGCTAGTGGTTTGGGGACAGCTGGTCCCTTCCTCTATGGCTACACCTTC.

The chain carries TRBV12-3 or TRBV12-4 and TRBJ2-7, with D unresolved. The V end was cut by 3 bases, the J end by 6 bases, with 9 bases between. This CDR3 comprises 12 residues. This CDR3 reads CASSFRGLEQYF. In DNA form, the CDR3 reads TGTGCCAGCAGTTTCAGAGGTCTCGAGCAGTACTTC.

The rearrangement joins TRBV15 to TRBJ2-5, with TRBD2 identical over 11 bases. The CDR3 is 16 amino acids. The germline V gene encodes CDR1 LNHNV and CDR2 YYDKDF (reference sequence). V lost 4 bases, J lost 1 base, and 5 bases stayed unmatched. The CDR3 spells CATSISGGAAQETQYF. DNA for the CDR3: TGTGCCACCAGCATTAGCGGGGGGGCGGCCCAAGAGACCCAGTACTTC.

This chain uses TRBV29-1 with TRBJ2-3, with 7 bases identical to TRBD2. In germline, CDR1 is SQVTM, CDR2 ANQGSEA. V lost 5 bases and J lost 2; bases outside the gene matches: 7. This CDR3 has 14 amino acids. The CDR3 reads CSVYTGLHTDTQYF. Written as DNA, the CDR3 is TGCAGCGTTTATACGGGACTACACACAGATACGCAGTATTTT.

The genes are TRBV18 and TRBJ1-1; no reliable D call. The V end was cut by 4 bases, the J end by 4 bases, with 13 bases between. The CDR3 has 14 residues. CDR1 and CDR2 (germline): KGHSH, LQKENI. The CDR3 protein is CASSRESGSTEAFF. CDR3 nucleotide sequence: TGTGCCAGCTCACGAGAGTCGGGGAGCACTGAAGCTTTCTTT.

To note about this clone: One end of the junction is discordant with germline, which a read error may explain. The V gene is TRBV7-7, the J gene TRBJ2-1, with 7 bases identical to TRBD1. The CDR3 covers 13 residues. Germline V gene sequence: CDR1 SSHAT, CDR2 FNYEAQ (reference sequence). The CDR3 spells CASSWDRDNEQFF. The CDR3 nucleotides are TGTGCTAGCAGCTGGGACAGAGACAATGAGCAGTTCTTC. Looking up the rest from reference TRBV7-7 and TRBJ2-1 gives the full variable domain: GAGVSQSPRYKVTKRGQDVTLRCDPISSHATLYWYQQALGQGPEFLTYFNYEAQPDKSGLPSDRFSAERPEGSISTLTIQRTEQRDSAMYRCASSWDRDNEQFFGPGTRLTVL.

This clone was seen just once. The genes are TRBV30 and TRBJ1-5; 8 bases are shared with TRBD1. Unmatched junction bases numbered 7, after V lost 3 bases and J lost 6 bases. This CDR3 is 14 amino acids long. CDR1 is GTSNPN, CDR2 SVGIG, per germline (reference sequence). CDR3 amino acids: CAWSFQGAFQPQHF. The CDR3 DNA follows: TGTGCCTGGAGCTTCCAGGGGGCTTTTCAGCCCCAGCATTTT.

V is TRBV11-2 and J is TRBJ2-1; 8 nucleotides agree with TRBD1. There are 15 residues in the CDR3. Germline loops: CDR1 SGHAT, CDR2 FQNNGV. The J segment lost 5 bases and the V segment lost 6 bases, leaving 9 bases of the junction unmatched. CDR3 DNA sequence: TGTGCCAGCAGAAATCTCCGGGACAGGAACAATGAGCAGTTCTTC. Translated, it gives CASRNLRDRNNEQFF.

The genes are TRBV7-8 and TRBJ1-2, with D maybe TRBD1 (5 bases). V gave up 0 bases and J gave up 4 bases, with 21 bases separating them. Germline CDR1 reads SGHVS; CDR2 reads FQNEAQ. The CDR3 totals 18 residues. The CDR3 DNA reads TGTGCCAGCAGCTTAGCGATTTTAAGGGGCCAACCCCTCTATGGCTACACCTTC. It is translated as CASSLAILRGQPLYGYTF.

The chain is built from TRBV10-3 and TRBJ1-2; no firm D call. This CDR3 region has 14 residues. CDR1 is ENHRY, CDR2 SYGVKD, per germline. The V end lost 3 bases, the J end lost 5 bases, and 13 bases lay between the germline ends. The DNA for the CDR3 is TGTGCCATCAGTGACAGAGGGTTGACATATGGCTACACCTTC. This codes for CAISDRGLTYGYTF.